One T cell receptor (beta chain) is described in this entry. Study members were between roughly 18 and 89 years old and lived in 24 US regions. This entry belongs to a study of blood T cell repertoires in COVID-19. Study as a whole: Each recovered donor of Cohort 3 presented with two negative PCRs, clearance, or symptom resolution. Sources were T cells, B-cell-depleted T cells, or PBMCs; the material itself was cDNA or gDNA.

Assay: immunoSEQ multiplex PCR; the TCRdb copy retains only in-frame clones and omits some. The repertoire holds around 190,000 clones, with approximately 86% as singletons. V lost 3 bases and J lost 4; bases outside the gene matches: 11. Germline V CDR1 and CDR2: GTSNPN, SVGIG (reference sequence). The CDR3 is 16 residues long. The rearrangement links TRBV30 to TRBJ2-1; TRBD2 agrees at 8 bases. The origin of this receptor is a woman between 35 and 50 years old in a cohort exposed to, infected with or recovered from COVID-19 (not recorded which). The material sequenced was PBMCs or T cells enriched from blood (not recorded which). CDR3 loop: CAWRGFLAGNYNEQFF. Here the CDR3 DNA reads TGTGCCTGGAGGGGGTTTTTAGCGGGAAATTACAATGAGCAGTTCTTC.